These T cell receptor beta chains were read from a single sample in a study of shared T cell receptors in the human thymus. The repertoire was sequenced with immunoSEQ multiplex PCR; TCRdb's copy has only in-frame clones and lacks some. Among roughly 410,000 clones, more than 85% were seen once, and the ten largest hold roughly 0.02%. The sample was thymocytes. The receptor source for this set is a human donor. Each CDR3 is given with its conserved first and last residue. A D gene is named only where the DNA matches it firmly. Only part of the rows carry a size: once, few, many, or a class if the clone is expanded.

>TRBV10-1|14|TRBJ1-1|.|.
TGCGCCAGCAGTGGCCGGGACCACCCTATGGGCGCTTTCTTT
CASSGRDHPMGAFF
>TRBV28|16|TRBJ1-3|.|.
TGTGCCAGCAGTTTATCTGGGACAAGCTCTGGAAACACCATATATTTT
CASSLSGTSSGNTIYF
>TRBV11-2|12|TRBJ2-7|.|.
TGTGCCAGCAGCTCCGCGGGGAAAGAGCAGTACTTC
CASSSAGKEQYF
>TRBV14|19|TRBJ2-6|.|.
TGTGCCAGCAGCCAAGATTCAGTGGATAGTCTCTCTGGGGCCAACGTCCTGACTTTC
CASSQDSVDSLSGANVLTF
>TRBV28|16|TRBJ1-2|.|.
TGTGCCAGCAGTTCCTCTTGGGAAGGTCCTAACTATGGCTACACCTTC
CASSSSWEGPNYGYTF
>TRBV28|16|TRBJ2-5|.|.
TGTGCCAGCAGTTTGGCGAGTAGGCTAGCGTGGGAGACCCAGTACTTC
CASSLASRLAWETQYF
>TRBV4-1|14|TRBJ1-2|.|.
TGCGCCAGCAGCCATTATAGGGAAGTGGAGGGCTACACCTTC
CASSHYREVEGYTF
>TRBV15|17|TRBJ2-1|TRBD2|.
TGTGCCACCAGCAGAAATGCTGGGACTAGAGTTTACAATGAGCAGTTCTTC
CATSRNAGTRVYNEQFF
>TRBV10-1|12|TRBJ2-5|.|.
TGCGCCAGCAGTGACACCCAAGAGACCCAGTACTTC
CASSDTQETQYF
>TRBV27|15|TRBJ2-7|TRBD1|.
TGTGCCAGCAGGTCGACAGGGATCGGATTCTACGAGCAGTACTTC
CASRSTGIGFYEQYF
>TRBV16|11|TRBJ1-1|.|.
TGTGCCAGCAGCCAACAAACCACGGCTTTCTTT
CASSQQTTAFF
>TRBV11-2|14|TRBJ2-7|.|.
TGTGCCAGCAGACCTGGGGCACCCGCCTACGAGCAGTACTTC
CASRPGAPAYEQYF
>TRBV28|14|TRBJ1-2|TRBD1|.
TGTGCCAGCACCCCGAGATGGACAGGCATTGGCTACACCTTC
CASTPRWTGIGYTF
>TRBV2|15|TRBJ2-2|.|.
TGTGCCAGCAGCGGGAGTGCTGTGAACACCGGGGAGCTGTTTTTT
CASSGSAVNTGELFF
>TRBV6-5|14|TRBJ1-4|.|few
TGTGCCAGCAGTTACTCGGGGGTTCGAGAAAAACTGTTTTTT
CASSYSGVREKLFF
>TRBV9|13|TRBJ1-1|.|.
TGTGCCAGCAGCGTACAGGGTTCGTCTGAAGCTTTCTTT
CASSVQGSSEAFF
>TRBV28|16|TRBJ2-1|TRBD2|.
TGTGCCAGCAGTTTACCACTAGCGGATCGCTACAATGAGCAGTTCTTC
CASSLPLADRYNEQFF
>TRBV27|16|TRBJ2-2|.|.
TGTGCCAGCAGTTTCTACGGGACTTCGAACACCGGGGAGCTGTTTTTT
CASSFYGTSNTGELFF
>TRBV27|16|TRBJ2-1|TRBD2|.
TGTGCCAGCAGTCTGACTAGCGGGACCTACTACAATGAGCAGTTCTTC
CASSLTSGTYYNEQFF
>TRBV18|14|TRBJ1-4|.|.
TGTGCCAGCTCACCACCTCGGGCGGGTGAAAAACTGTTTTTT
CASSPPRAGEKLFF
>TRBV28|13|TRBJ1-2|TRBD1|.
TGTGCCAGCAGTTTAGACAGGGGCTATGGCTACACCTTC
CASSLDRGYGYTF
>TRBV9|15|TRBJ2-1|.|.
TGTGCCAGCAGCGCGGGGTTTCAACCGGGGAATGAGCAGTTCTTC
CASSAGFQPGNEQFF
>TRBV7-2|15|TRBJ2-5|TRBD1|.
TGTGCCAGCAGCTTAGCTGGACAGGTCAAAGAGACCCAGTACTTC
CASSLAGQVKETQYF
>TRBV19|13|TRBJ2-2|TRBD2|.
TGTGCCACCCTGCGGGGGGACACCGGGGAGCTGTTTTTT
CATLRGDTGELFF
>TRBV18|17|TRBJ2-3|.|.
TGTGCCAGCTCACCACCACCCACACAGGGTGTGGGAAATACGCAGTATTTT
CASSPPPTQGVGNTQYF
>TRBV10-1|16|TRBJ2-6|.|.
TGCGCCAGCATGGCGGGCAGATCCGCCGGGGCCAACGTCCTGACTTTC
CASMAGRSAGANVLTF
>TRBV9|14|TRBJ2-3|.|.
TGTGCCAGCAGCGTAGGGCTGGGGGGAGATACGCAGTATTTT
CASSVGLGGDTQYF
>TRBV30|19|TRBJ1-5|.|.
TGTGCCTGGAGTTCATCCGGGACCCCTATTTACTATAGCAATCAGCCCCAGCATTTT
CAWSSSGTPIYYSNQPQHF
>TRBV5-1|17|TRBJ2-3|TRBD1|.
TGCGCCAGCAGCTTAGGGGTCACAGGGGGCTGGGCAGATACGCAGTATTTT
CASSLGVTGGWADTQYF
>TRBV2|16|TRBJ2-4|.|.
TGTGCCAGCAGTGAATTGGAGACAATAGCCAAAAACATTCAGTACTTC
CASSELETIAKNIQYF
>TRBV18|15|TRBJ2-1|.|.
TGTGCCAGCTCTCCCGACTCGCCCGGGGTCAATGAGCAGTTCTTC
CASSPDSPGVNEQFF
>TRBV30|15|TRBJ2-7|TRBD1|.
TGTGCCTGGAGTGAAGGGACAGGGGGCTCCTACGAGCAGTACTTC
CAWSEGTGGSYEQYF
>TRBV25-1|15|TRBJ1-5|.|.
TGTGCCAGCAGTGAAGACACTAATAGCAATCAGCCCCAGCATTTT
CASSEDTNSNQPQHF
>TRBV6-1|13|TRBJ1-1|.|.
TGTGCCAGCCACGGTGGGGAGAACACTGAAGCTTTCTTT
CASHGGENTEAFF
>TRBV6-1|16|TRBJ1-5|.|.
TGTGCCAGCAGTGCTCACTTACGAAGGGTCAATCAGCCCCAGCATTTT
CASSAHLRRVNQPQHF
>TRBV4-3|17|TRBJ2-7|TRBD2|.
TGCGCCAGCAGCCAAGGGACTAGCGGGAGTCGGTCCTACGAGCAGTACTTC
CASSQGTSGSRSYEQYF
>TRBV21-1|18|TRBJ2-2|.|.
TGTGCCAGCAGCAAAGACAGCCGGGAGGGCCAGGGCACCGGGGAGCTGTTTTTT
CASSKDSREGQGTGELFF
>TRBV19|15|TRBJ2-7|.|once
TGTGCCAGTAGTTCCTATAGCGGACCCCCCTACGAGCAGTACTTC
CASSSYSGPPYEQYF
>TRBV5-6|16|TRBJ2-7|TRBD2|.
TGTGCCAGCAGCTCCCCGGGACTAGCGGGGCCCGCGGAGCAGTACTTC
CASSSPGLAGPAEQYF
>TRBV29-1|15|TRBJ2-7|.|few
TGCAGCGTTGAATTTACGAGCGGAATACCCTACGAGCAGTACTTC
CSVEFTSGIPYEQYF
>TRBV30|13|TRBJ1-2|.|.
TGTGCCTCCCTAGGGAGACAGGACTATGGCTACACCTTC
CASLGRQDYGYTF
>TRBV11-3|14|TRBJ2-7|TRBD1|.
TGTGCCAGCAGCTTAGGCAGGGGGTCCTACGAGCAGTACTTC
CASSLGRGSYEQYF